This TCR beta chain stems from a study of shared clonotypes between healthy human individuals. Study results and caveats: Sampling covered blood only; tissue repertoires likely differ.

Researchers ran the assay at a deep level. The protocol was immunoSEQ multiplex PCR, while the TCRdb copy is restricted to in-frame clones and leaves out a portion. The top ten clones hold around 13% of a sample with under 600,000 clones, roughly 85% of them seen once. The CDR3 length is 12 residues. Trimming took 4 bases from V and 9 from J, leaving 10 bases between them. Germline-derived CDR1 and CDR2 are MNHEY and SMNVEV (reference sequence). Of note for this clone: Its cognate antigen is unknown.

Among the donors, all were Caucasian adults who lived in Nashville, Tennessee. Genomic DNA of unsorted samples came from tens of millions of PBMCs. The TCR comes from a woman in her forties in good health. Some clones in this sample may be carry-over from other donors' samples. Sequenced sample: PBMCs. The chain uses TRBV27 and TRBJ2-1; D gene ambiguous. The CDR3 loop reads CASSWLNSEQFF. The CDR3 DNA reads TGTGCCAGCAGTTGGCTAAATAGTGAGCAGTTCTTC.